These 23 T cell receptor beta chains were sequenced from one sample in a study of neurological immune-mediated disorders. Regarding time point: longitudinal time-point 1 (baseline). TCRdb used MiXCR to reprocess the 5' RACE reads, holding one entry per CDR3 protein. The table has tens of thousands of distinct CDR3 sequences, around 9.6% seen once. The sample consisted of PBMCs. These receptors were obtained from a young man in good health.

This clonotype has at least ten counts. This chain links TRBV6-6 with TRBJ1-5, with 7 bases that match TRBD1. The germline V gene has CDR1 MNHNY and CDR2 SVGAGI (reference sequence). The CDR3 covers 14 residues. The V segment lost 6 bases and the J segment 4 bases; nucleotides outside the gene matches: 6. DNA for the CDR3: TGTGCCAGCAGACCCAAGGGGGCGAATCAGCCCCAGCATTTT. This codes for CASRPKGANQPQHF.

This clonotype occurred many times. V gene TRBV20-1 combines with J gene TRBJ2-3; D may be TRBD2 (6 bases). The CDR3 spans 14 residues. Germline CDR1 DFQATT, CDR2 SNEGSKA (reference sequence). The V gene lost 4 bases and the J gene lost 2 bases, with 13 bases spanning the gap. The CDR3 DNA reads TGCAGTGCTACAGGAGCGGGCCTCACAGATACGCAGTATTTT. Translating it yields CSATGAGLTDTQYF.

This clonotype was seen many times. V is TRBV11-2 and J is TRBJ2-7; 11 bases are shared with TRBD2. CDR3 length: 16 residues. The V gene end was trimmed by 5 bases and the J gene end by 2 bases; junction bases not matched to a gene: 8. Germline V CDR1 and CDR2: SGHAT, FQNNGV. The chain's CDR3 is CASSPPLSGRAYEQYF. The DNA for the CDR3 is TGTGCCAGCAGCCCCCCCCTTAGCGGGAGGGCCTACGAGCAGTACTTC.

This clonotype has a count of ten or more. CDR3 nucleotide sequence: TGCGCCAGCAGCTTGGCCGGGGACAGGGGGCAGCCCCAGCATTTT. This codes for CASSLAGDRGQPQHF. J is TRBJ1-5 and V is TRBV5-1, with 11 nucleotides matching TRBD1. CDR3 length: 15 residues. The germline V gene has CDR1 SGHRS and CDR2 YFSETQ. After removal of 0 bases from V and 7 bases from J, the junction contained 3 bases not matched to a gene.

This clonotype was seen ten or more times. This chain joins TRBV4-1 and TRBJ2-2; TRBD2 agrees at 9 bases. Looked up from germline, CDR1 is MGHRA and CDR2 is YSYEKL. This CDR3 contains 17 residues. The junction had 11 bases not matched to a gene; V was cut back by 6 bases and J by 3 bases. The CDR3 sequence: CASRTRGGRADTGELFF. The DNA for the CDR3 is TGCGCCAGCAGAACCAGGGGCGGGAGGGCCGACACCGGGGAGCTGTTTTTT.

There are many counts of this clonotype. This chain joins TRBV27 and TRBJ1-6; D not resolved. Germline CDR1 is MNHEY and CDR2 is SMNVEV (reference sequence). Trimming cost V 2 bases and J 6 bases, with 2 bases left between them. The CDR3 has 12 amino acids. The DNA for the CDR3 is TGTGCCAGCAGTTTAAGTAATTCACCCCTCCACTTT. Its protein is CASSLSNSPLHF.

This chain uses TRBV7-2 with TRBJ2-1; 11 nucleotides align to TRBD2. The CDR3 extends over 16 amino acids. The V segment lost 3 bases and the J segment 8 bases; nucleotides outside the gene matches: 9. Germline CDR1 SGHTA, CDR2 FQGNSA. The CDR3 here is CASSFSGRAINDEQFF. The CDR3 region has the DNA TGTGCCAGCAGCTTTAGCGGGAGGGCCATTAACGATGAGCAGTTCTTC.

This clonotype was recorded at least ten times. The chain has TRBV14 and TRBJ2-1; D call uncertain. The CDR3 has 13 residues. The V gene lost 4 bases and the J gene lost 6 bases, with 10 bases spanning the gap. Germline V lookup: CDR1 SGHDN, CDR2 FVKESK. The CDR3 sequence is CASSPDLVNEQFF. DNA of the CDR3: TGTGCCAGCAGCCCTGATCTCGTCAATGAGCAGTTCTTC.

At least ten counts were recorded for this clonotype. The rearrangement links TRBV5-5 to TRBJ1-2; perhaps TRBD1 as D (6 bases). With 0 bases removed from V and 7 bases from J, the gap between germline ends came to 13 bases. The germline CDR1 and CDR2 sequences are SGHKS and YYEKEE (reference sequence). The CDR3 length is 14 residues. The CDR3 bases are TGTGCCAGCAGCTTGGATTGGACAGCTGGTGGCTACACCTTC. Translated, it gives CASSLDWTAGGYTF. Combining the CDR3 with reference TRBV5-5 and TRBJ1-2 gives the whole variable domain DAGVTQSPTHLIKTRGQQVTLRCSPISGHKSVSWYQQVLGQGPQFIFQYYEKEERGRGNFPDRFSARQFPNYSSELNVNALLLGDSALYLCASSLDWTAGGYTFGSGTRLTVV.

This clonotype was detected ten times or more. V and J are TRBV29-1 and TRBJ2-7, with TRBD2 matching 7 bases. The germline V gene has CDR1 SQVTM and CDR2 ANQGSEA. Trimming removed 4 bases from V and 7 bases from J; junction bases left unmatched: 13. The CDR3 extends over 14 amino acids. CDR3 in amino acids: CSVVFRAGAWEQYF. The CDR3, as DNA: TGCAGCGTTGTCTTTAGGGCGGGAGCGTGGGAGCAGTACTTC.

This clonotype was found many times. V is TRBV5-1 and J is TRBJ1-2, with D uncertain. CDR3 size: 13 residues. Germline-derived CDR1 and CDR2 are SGHRS and YFSETQ. V gave up 10 bases and J gave up 6 bases, with 19 bases separating them. The CDR3 sequence is CASSLSRFDGYTF. The CDR3 DNA follows: TGCGCCTCCAGCTTGTCCAGGTTCGATGGCTACACCTTC.

This clonotype has at least ten counts. Here the CDR3 reads CSVEGGGDWEQYF. DNA for the CDR3: TGCAGCGTTGAAGGGGGCGGTGACTGGGAGCAGTACTTC. This sequence joins TRBV29-1 and TRBJ2-7; D is perhaps TRBD1 (5 bases). Trimming shortened V by 1 base and J by 7 bases, and 14 bases separated the two germline ends. Germline assignment: CDR1 SQVTM and CDR2 ANQGSEA. CDR3 length: 13 residues.

This clonotype was detected many times. V usage is TRBV20-1 and J usage is TRBJ2-5, with 16 bases lining up with TRBD2. The CDR3 runs 17 residues. The V segment lost 4 bases and the J segment 5 bases; nucleotides outside the gene matches: 10. CDR1 and CDR2 (germline): DFQATT, SNEGSKA (reference sequence). The CDR3, as DNA: TGCAGTGCTATACCGGGACTAGCGGGAGGGCCCCTTGAGACCCAGTACTTC. Protein sequence: CSAIPGLAGGPLETQYF.

This clonotype showed up just a few times. This chain uses TRBV28 with TRBJ2-7, with a weak D call TRBD2 (5 bases). CDR3 length equals 13 residues. V dropped 6 bases and J dropped 3 bases, with 12 bases sitting between them. Germline V gene sequence: CDR1 MDHEN, CDR2 SYDVKM. CDR3 in DNA: TGTGCCAGCAGGGACGGGGTTCTCTACGAGCAGTACTTC. It codes for CASRDGVLYEQYF. Combining the CDR3 with reference TRBV28 and TRBJ2-7 gives the whole variable domain DVKVTQSSRYLVKRTGEKVFLECVQDMDHENMFWYRQDPGLGLRLIYFSYDVKMKEKGDIPEGYSVSREKKERFSLILESASTNQTSMYLCASRDGVLYEQYFGPGTRLTVT.

At least ten counts were recorded for this clonotype. The J gene is TRBJ2-1, the V gene TRBV6-2 or TRBV6-3; D remains unclear. Germline V gene lookup returns CDR1 MNHEY and CDR2 SVGEGT. The CDR3 spans 15 residues. Trimming took 6 bases from V and 0 from J, leaving 12 bases between them. CDR3: CASSTDVSSYNEQFF. Here the CDR3 DNA reads TGTGCCAGCAGCACGGACGTAAGCTCCTACAATGAGCAGTTCTTC.

This clonotype was recorded at least ten times. This chain links TRBV10-3 with TRBJ2-7; D unresolved. The V gene lost 3 bases and the J gene lost 7 bases, with 16 bases spanning the gap. This CDR3 spans 14 amino acids. The germline V gene encodes CDR1 ENHRY and CDR2 SYGVKD. The CDR3 region has the DNA TGTGCCATCAGTGAAGCATTGTCGCAGAGGGAGCAGTACTTC. This codes for CAISEALSQREQYF.

This clonotype was observed many times. The chain couples TRBV11-1 to TRBJ1-2, with 8 bases matching TRBD1. CDR1 is SGHAT, CDR2 FQDESV, per germline (reference sequence). The CDR3 has 14 residues. Germline trimming cut 5 bases from V and 6 bases from J; bases unmatched to any gene: 8. For the CDR3, the DNA is TGTGCCAGCAGCCGAGACAGGGGTGGCGATGGCTACACCTTC. Its translation is CASSRDRGGDGYTF.

This clonotype has at least ten counts. The V call is TRBV5-6, the J call TRBJ2-1, with D possibly TRBD2 on 6 matching bases. CDR1 SGHDT and CDR2 YYEEEE come from the germline V gene. V was shortened by 0 bases and J by 9 bases, with 13 bases between the two germline ends. CDR3 length: 14 amino acids. The CDR3 nucleotides read TGTGCCAGCAGCTTGGACGGGACTTTCGGTGAGCAGTTCTTC. Translation gives CASSLDGTFGEQFF. Full variable domain (rest looked up from reference TRBV5-6 and TRBJ2-1): DAGVTQSPTHLIKTRGQQVTLRCSPKSGHDTVSWYQQALGQGPQFIFQYYEEEERQRGNFPDRFSGHQFPNYSSELNVNALLLGDSALYLCASSLDGTFGEQFFGPGTRLTVL.

DNA of the CDR3: TGTGCCAGCGCCCCCACGTGGGATCAAGAGACCCAGTACTTC. Protein: CASAPTWDQETQYF. The chain carries TRBV18 and TRBJ2-5; D call uncertain. Trimming removed 8 bases at V and 2 bases at J, with 15 bases between. This CDR3 is built from 14 residues. Germline-derived CDR1 and CDR2 are KGHSH and LQKENI.

This clonotype was seen ten or more times. V and J are TRBV7-6 and TRBJ2-1; no clear D gene. V was pared by 4 bases and J by 2 bases, with 15 bases between. The CDR3 is 16 residues long. Germline V gives CDR1 SGHVS, CDR2 FNYEAQ. CDR3 sequence: CASSSPLRSAYNEQFF. The CDR3 region has the DNA TGTGCCAGCAGCTCACCCCTACGGAGCGCCTACAATGAGCAGTTCTTC.

In its sample, this clonotype was seen a few times. V usage is TRBV29-1 and J usage is TRBJ2-1, with a tentative D call TRBD2 (6 bases). V was shortened by 7 bases and J by 6 bases, with 19 bases between the two germline ends. The length of the CDR3 is 14 residues. In germline, CDR1 is SQVTM, CDR2 ANQGSEA. CDR3 amino acids: CSATPSELPNEQFF. The CDR3 nucleotides are TGCAGCGCCACCCCTAGCGAGCTCCCCAATGAGCAGTTCTTC.

This clonotype was detected ten times or more. The chain combines TRBV7-2 with TRBJ2-3; tentatively, D is TRBD2 (6 bases). V shed 1 base and J shed 5 bases, with 13 bases lying between them. The CDR3 is made up of 15 amino acids. Per germline, CDR1 SGHTA and CDR2 FQGNSA. This CDR3 reads CASSLGPGDIDTQYF. As DNA, the CDR3 is TGTGCCAGCAGCTTAGGTCCGGGAGATATAGATACGCAGTATTTT.

This chain connects TRBV5-1 to TRBJ2-1; 8 nucleotides align to TRBD1. The J segment lost 3 bases and the V segment lost 0 bases, leaving 2 bases of the junction unmatched. CDR3 length: 15 amino acids. The germline CDR1 and CDR2 sequences are SGHRS and YFSETQ. The CDR3 DNA follows: TGCGCCAGCAGCTTGGCAGGGGGCTTCTACAATGAGCAGTTCTTC. Encoded protein: CASSLAGGFYNEQFF.